These T cell receptor beta chains were read from a single sample in a study of blood T cells in healthy people across ages. Via MiXCR, TCRdb re-called the 5' RACE reads, giving one row per CDR3 protein. The sample consists of roughly 650,000 distinct CDR3 sequences, about 30% of them appearing once. The sample was blood. Receptor source: an elderly woman in good health. The CDR3 runs from the conserved cysteine through the conserved F or W. A D gene is named only where the DNA matches it firmly. Clone size is given for some rows only: seen once, a few or many times, or a class if the clone is expanded.

j_gene | d_gene | abundance | v_gene | CDR3aa | CDR3nt
TRBJ2-7 | . | many | TRBV9 | CASSPMGQGSYEQYF | TGTGCCAGCAGCCCGATGGGGCAGGGCTCCTACGAGCAGTACTTC
TRBJ1-5 | . | . | TRBV20-1 | CSATYAVNQPQHF | TGCAGTGCTACGTACGCGGTCAATCAGCCCCAGCATTTT
TRBJ2-5 | . | many | TRBV9 | CASSVTPQETQYF | TGTGCCAGCAGCGTAACACCCCAAGAGACCCAGTACTTC
TRBJ2-1 | . | . | TRBV7-2 | CASSLQGQTYNEQFF | TGTGCCAGCAGCTTACAAGGGCAGACCTACAATGAGCAGTTCTTC
TRBJ2-5 | . | . | TRBV15 | CATSRAMGGDETQYF | TGTGCCACCAGCAGGGCGATGGGTGGGGATGAGACCCAGTACTTC
TRBJ2-3 | . | many | TRBV10-3 | CAISQGGADTQYF | TGTGCCATCTCTCAGGGGGGCGCAGATACGCAGTATTTT
TRBJ1-6 | . | many | TRBV7-9 | CASSLDPTGGNSPLHF | TGTGCCAGCAGCTTAGATCCTACAGGTGGAAATTCACCCCTCCACTTT
TRBJ2-3 | TRBD2 | . | TRBV28 | CASSPLAGGPDTQYF | TGTGCCAGCAGCCCGCTAGCGGGGGGGCCGGATACGCAGTATTTT
TRBJ1-4 | . | few | TRBV2 | CASSLQAGATNEKLFF | TGTGCCAGCAGTCTACAGGCGGGTGCAACTAATGAAAAACTGTTTTTT
TRBJ2-2 | . | . | TRBV24-1 | CATSDSGRGTGERFF | TGTGCCACCAGTGATTCAGGGCGAGGGACCGGGGAGCGGTTTTTT
TRBJ1-5 | TRBD1 | . | TRBV24-1 | CATSDPGTGYNNQPQHF | TGTGCCACCAGTGACCCCGGGACAGGGTACAATAATCAGCCCCAGCATTTT
TRBJ1-1 | TRBD1 | . | TRBV3-1 | CACSQGGRPEAFF | TGTGCCTGCAGCCAGGGGGGACGTCCCGAAGCTTTCTTT
TRBJ2-3 | . | . | TRBV12-5 | CASAPGSRVDTQYF | TGTGCTAGTGCCCCGGGGAGCCGGGTCGATACGCAGTATTTT
TRBJ1-1 | . | . | TRBV6-1 | CASSQGGTPAFF | TGTGCCAGCAGTCAAGGGGGAACCCCGGCTTTCTTT
TRBJ1-2 | TRBD1 | few | TRBV2 | CASNPRTGAYGYTF | TGTGCCAGCAACCCACGGACAGGGGCGTATGGCTACACCTTC
TRBJ2-3 | . | many | TRBV18 | CASSPNREDTQYF | TGTGCCAGCTCACCAAACAGGGAAGATACGCAGTATTTT
TRBJ1-1 | . | few | TRBV5-1 | CASSLGGRRMNTEAFF | TGCGCCAGCAGCTTGGGGGGGAGGAGGATGAACACTGAAGCTTTCTTT
TRBJ2-1 | TRBD2 | many | TRBV9 | CASSVGTSAPYNEQFF | TGTGCCAGCAGCGTAGGGACTAGCGCACCCTACAATGAGCAGTTCTTC
TRBJ2-5 | . | many | TRBV14 | CASSQVGGIQETQYF | TGTGCCAGCAGCCAAGTCGGAGGGATCCAAGAGACCCAGTACTTC
TRBJ1-1 | . | once | TRBV10-3 | CATEGTRGNTEAFF | TGTGCCACAGAGGGGACACGCGGGAACACTGAAGCTTTCTTT
TRBJ2-7 | TRBD1 | many | TRBV24-1 | CATSRTGGSLYEQYF | TGTGCCACCAGCCGAACAGGGGGCAGTCTCTACGAGCAGTACTTC
TRBJ1-5 | . | few | TRBV5-1 | CASSLTGQVNQPQHF | TGCGCCAGCAGCCTTACAGGGCAGGTCAATCAGCCCCAGCATTTT
TRBJ2-3 | TRBD2 | many | TRBV4-2 | CASSRGLAGSKPTDTQYF | TGTGCCAGCAGCCGAGGACTAGCGGGGTCAAAACCCACAGATACGCAGTATTTT
TRBJ2-5 | . | few | TRBV20-1 | CSASGRKKTQYF | TGCAGTGCTAGTGGGAGGAAAAAGACCCAGTACTTC
TRBJ1-1 | . | . | TRBV9 | CASSVASKMNTEAFF | TGTGCCAGCAGCGTAGCTTCAAAGATGAACACTGAAGCTTTCTTT
TRBJ2-7 | . | . | TRBV6-2/TRBV6-3 | CASRHPGQIPGRTQDF | TGTGCCAGCAGGCATCCGGGACAAATTCCTGGTCGGACCCAGGACTTC
TRBJ2-7 | . | few | TRBV3-1 | CASSQDLDRHEQYF | TGTGCCAGCAGCCAAGACCTGGACCGCCACGAGCAGTACTTC
TRBJ2-2 | TRBD1 | . | TRBV6-1 | CASSEVVLGAGGIGTGELFF | TGTGCCAGCAGTGAAGTCGTATTGGGGGCAGGGGGCATCGGAACCGGGGAGCTGTTTTTT
TRBJ2-3 | . | many | TRBV7-2 | CASSQGGAASTDTQYF | TGTGCCAGCAGCCAAGGGGGGGCGGCAAGCACAGATACGCAGTATTTT
TRBJ2-5 | . | many | TRBV19 | CASSIRVRGETQYF | TGTGCCAGTAGTATACGAGTACGTGGAGAGACCCAGTACTTC
TRBJ2-4 | TRBD2 | many | TRBV20-1 | CSASTRGVAKNIQYF | TGCAGTGCTAGTACTCGGGGGGTAGCCAAAAACATTCAGTACTTC
TRBJ2-3 | . | many | TRBV5-1 | CASSLYVRGSRTDTQYF | TGCGCCAGCAGCTTGTACGTCCGGGGCAGCCGCACAGATACGCAGTATTTT
TRBJ1-1 | . | . | TRBV20-1 | CSGPGPGRRSNTEAFF | TGCAGTGGCCCGGGACCGGGCCGACGCTCGAACACTGAAGCTTTCTTT
TRBJ2-5 | TRBD2 | many | TRBV5-1 | CASSLGALAGGQETQYF | TGCGCCAGCAGCTTGGGGGCTCTAGCGGGGGGTCAAGAGACCCAGTACTTC
TRBJ1-6 | . | . | TRBV5-1 | CASSLAATVTNSPLHF | TGCGCCAGCAGCTTGGCCGCGACAGTGACTAATTCACCCCTCCACTTT
TRBJ2-7 | TRBD2 | . | TRBV7-2 | CASSRTSATSYNEQYF | TGTGCCAGCAGCCGGACTAGTGCTACCTCCTACAATGAGCAGTACTTC
TRBJ2-7 | . | many | TRBV12-3/TRBV12-4 | CASSTLWSYEQYF | TGTGCCAGCAGTACCCTCTGGTCCTACGAGCAGTACTTC
TRBJ1-1 | . | once | TRBV7-3 | CANSLEANTEAFF | TGTGCCAACAGCTTAGAGGCCAACACTGAAGCTTTCTTT
TRBJ1-1 | TRBD1 | few | TRBV7-9 | CASSSPPGTGDYTEAFF | TGTGCCAGCAGCTCCCCTCCCGGGACAGGGGATTACACTGAAGCTTTCTTT
TRBJ1-5 | . | . | TRBV6-2/TRBV6-3 | CASSYHGVDQPQHF | TGTGCCAGCAGTTACCACGGGGTAGATCAGCCCCAGCATTTT
TRBJ2-1 | TRBD2 | many | TRBV7-9 | CASSLVVAGGPNEQFF | TGTGCCAGCAGCTTAGTCGTGGCGGGGGGGCCGAATGAGCAGTTCTTC
TRBJ2-3 | TRBD1 | many | TRBV7-9 | CASSSRQGLGTDTQYF | TGTGCCAGCAGCTCCCGACAGGGGTTGGGCACAGATACGCAGTATTTT
TRBJ1-5 | . | many | TRBV15 | CATSRDLRGAGQPQHF | TGTGCCACCAGCAGAGATCTACGGGGGGCGGGTCAGCCCCAGCATTTT
TRBJ2-5 | TRBD1 | many | TRBV11-2 | CASSATGGVETQYF | TGTGCCAGCAGCGCAACAGGGGGCGTGGAGACCCAGTACTTC
TRBJ1-5 | . | few | TRBV28 | CASSLWRTLGNQPQHF | TGTGCCAGCAGTTTATGGCGGACCTTAGGCAATCAGCCCCAGCATTTT
TRBJ2-7 | . | . | TRBV9 | CASSPRGGGSNEQYF | TGTGCCAGCAGCCCGAGAGGGGGAGGGAGCAATGAGCAGTACTTC
TRBJ2-3 | . | many | TRBV11-1 | CASSPLWDLRQYF | TGTGCCAGCAGCCCTTTATGGGACCTCCGGCAGTATTTT
TRBJ2-7 | . | few | TRBV11-2 | CASSAPRTYEQYF | TGTGCCAGCAGCGCCCCCCGTACCTACGAGCAGTACTTC
TRBJ2-7 | TRBD1 | many | TRBV12-3/TRBV12-4 | CASSLGTASYEQYF | TGTGCCAGCAGTCTCGGGACAGCAAGCTACGAGCAGTACTTC